The 6 T cell receptor beta chains below all came from one sample that was sequenced in a study of T cells in Graves' hyperthyroidism and ophthalmopathy. RNA transcripts gave rise to amplified TCR beta CDR3 regions. Primed by the HTBI set, a first-round RT-PCR was run on the TCR CDR3. TCRdb fed the multiplex PCR reads into MiXCR, producing one record per CDR3 protein. The sample yields approximately 40,000 distinct CDR3 sequences, 52% seen once. Sample: blood. The receptors were gathered from a man in his forties with Graves' ophthalmopathy.

This clonotype was counted ten times or more. The V gene is TRBV28, the J gene TRBJ2-1, with a possible D match to TRBD1 (6 bases). V was pared by 3 bases and J by 9 bases, with 9 bases between. The CDR3 consists of 12 residues. Germline CDR1 and CDR2: MDHEN and SYDVKM. CDR3 bases: TGTGCCAGCAGTTTGCAGGGGACTGAGCAGTTCTTC. It codes for CASSLQGTEQFF.

This clonotype appeared once. The J gene is TRBJ1-2, the V gene TRBV5-7, with 11 positions matching TRBD1. TRBV5-7 is reported as an ORF; its role is uncertain. V was clipped by 3 bases and J by 8 bases; unmatched bases: 3. This CDR3 has 13 amino acids. This chain's CDR3 is CASSWGQGGGYTF. The CDR3 DNA is TGTGCCAGCAGCTGGGGACAGGGGGGAGGCTACACCTTC.

The chain joins TRBV20-1 to TRBJ2-3; D is perhaps TRBD2 (6 bases). The CDR3 covers 15 residues. The germline V gene has CDR1 DFQATT and CDR2 SNEGSKA (reference sequence). V lost 6 bases to trimming and J lost 3 bases, with 19 bases between them. This chain's CDR3 is CSAPRGGGVTDTQYF. The CDR3, as DNA: TGCAGTGCCCCCCGTGGCGGAGGGGTGACAGATACGCAGTATTTT.

Note on this clonotype: In this CDR3 the conserved last residue, phenylalanine or tryptophan, is missing, so a read error is likely. The chain couples TRBV12-3 or TRBV12-4 to TRBJ2-7; TRBD2 might be the D (5 bases). CDR3 length: 16 residues. In nucleotides, the CDR3 is TGTACCAGCAGTTTTTGGTTTCGGGTCGGCGCGGGCGAGCAGTACCTC. The encoded protein is CTSSFWFRVGAGEQYL.

This clonotype was observed at least ten times. The chain has TRBV28 and TRBJ2-3; 10 bases agree with TRBD2. After removal of 8 bases from V and 0 bases from J, the junction contained 8 bases not matched to a gene. Germline V gives CDR1 MDHEN, CDR2 SYDVKM. The length of the CDR3 is 16 residues. CDR3 region: CASGSPGLASTDTQYF. DNA of the CDR3: TGTGCCAGCGGATCCCCGGGACTAGCGAGCACAGATACGCAGTATTTT. Filled out from reference TRBV28 and TRBJ2-3, the complete variable domain reads DVKVTQSSRYLVKRTGEKVFLECVQDMDHENMFWYRQDPGLGLRLIYFSYDVKMKEKGDIPEGYSVSREKKERFSLILESASTNQTSMYLCASGSPGLASTDTQYFGPGTRLTVL.

This clonotype was recorded many times. The chain joins TRBV18 to TRBJ2-3; D is perhaps TRBD1 or TRBD2 (5 bases each). Germline V gives CDR1 KGHSH, CDR2 LQKENI. CDR3 length equals 12 residues. V gave up 3 bases and J gave up 6 bases, with 7 bases separating them. In nucleotides, the CDR3 is TGTGCCAGCTCACCGGGACGGGATACGCAGTATTTT. This codes for CASSPGRDTQYF. Complete variable domain (other parts from reference TRBV18 and TRBJ2-3): NAGVMQNPRHLVRRRGQEARLRCSPMKGHSHVYWYRQLPEEGLKFMVYLQKENIIDESGMPKERFSAEFPKEGPSILRIQQVVRGDSAAYFCASSPGRDTQYFGPGTRLTVL.